The 16 T cell receptor beta chains given below trace back to one sample, sequenced in a study of shared clonotypes between healthy human individuals. Only in-frame clones appear in the TCRdb table, and some are missing; sequencing was by immunoSEQ multiplex PCR. The table has approximately 500,000 clones, around 80% seen once. Sequencing input: PBMCs. All receptors derive from a woman between 35 and 50 years old in good health. Some clones in this sample may be carry-over from other donors' samples.

CDR3 in DNA: TGCAGCGTTGACGAGGGAACAGGAAACACCATATATTTT. Translated: CSVDEGTGNTIYF. V usage is TRBV29-1 and J usage is TRBJ1-3; D is undetermined. In germline, CDR1 is SQVTM, CDR2 ANQGSEA. The CDR3 consists of 13 residues. V lost 3 bases, J lost 4 bases, and 10 bases lay in between.

This rearrangement joins TRBV7-8 to TRBJ1-2, with D possibly TRBD1 on 5 matching bases. The V end lost 2 bases, the J end lost 2 bases, and 9 bases lay between the germline ends. Germline V gene data show CDR1 as SGHVS and CDR2 as FQNEAQ. This CDR3 is built from 14 residues. CDR3 nucleotides: TGTGCCAGCAGCTTACTCGGACAAAACTATGGCTACACCTTC. Protein sequence: CASSLLGQNYGYTF.

The chain couples TRBV5-1 to TRBJ1-2; D may be TRBD1 (5 bases). The germline V and J ends were trimmed by 0 bases and 3 bases, with 9 bases remaining between them. This CDR3 spans 14 amino acids. Germline CDR1 and CDR2: SGHRS and YFSETQ. The CDR3 sequence is CASSLDGGDYGYTF. CDR3 DNA sequence: TGCGCCAGCAGCTTGGATGGGGGTGACTATGGCTACACCTTC. Looking up the rest from reference TRBV5-1 and TRBJ1-2 gives the full variable domain: KAGVTQTPRYLIKTRGQQVTLSCSPISGHRSVSWYQQTPGQGLQFLFEYFSETQRNKGNFPGRFSGRQFSNSRSEMNVSTLELGDSALYLCASSLDGGDYGYTFGSGTRLTVV.

In regard to this clone: This likely traces to a read error, being one base from a far larger clone. The chain couples TRBV29-1 to TRBJ1-2; D is unclear. The V end was cut by 0 bases, the J end by 3 bases, with 5 bases between. Per the germline V gene, CDR1 is SQVTM and CDR2 is ANQGSEA. This CDR3 region has 12 residues. The CDR3 region has the DNA TGCAGCGTTGAAGACCATGACTATGGCTACACCTTC. It yields the protein CSVEDHDYGYTF. Combining the CDR3 with reference TRBV29-1 and TRBJ1-2 gives the whole variable domain SAVISQKPSRDICQRGTSLTIQCQVDSQVTMMFWYRQQPGQSLTLIATANQGSEATYESGFVIDKFPISRPNLTFSTLTVSNMSPEDSSIYLCSVEDHDYGYTFGSGTRLTVV.

This clone has a single count. The V and J genes are TRBV29-1 and TRBJ2-1, with 9 bases fitting TRBD2. From germline, CDR1 is SQVTM and CDR2 ANQGSEA. CDR3 length equals 16 residues. Trimming took 6 bases from V and 0 from J; bases not matched to a gene: 9. The CDR3 is CSVELTSGSSYNEQFF. The CDR3 DNA reads as TGCAGCGTCGAGCTGACTAGCGGCAGCTCCTACAATGAGCAGTTCTTC.

About this clone: The junction does not match germline at one end; this may be a read error. The V gene is TRBV7-9, the J gene TRBJ1-6; TRBD1 matches 7 bases. Germline lookup yields CDR1 SEHNR and CDR2 FQNEAQ (reference sequence). CDR3 length equals 15 residues. The CDR3 protein is CASTLGQGENSPLHF. Here the CDR3 DNA reads TGTGCCAGCACCTTAGGCCAGGGGGAGAATTCACCCCTCCACTTT.

The chain is built from TRBV7-9 and TRBJ2-7; the match to TRBD2 covers 8 bases. The CDR3 is made up of 12 amino acids. The V gene end was trimmed by 5 bases and the J gene end by 12 bases; junction bases not matched to a gene: 9. CDR1 and CDR2 (germline): SEHNR, FQNEAQ (reference sequence). The CDR3 nucleotides are TGTGCCAGCAGCCCCTCGGGACTAGGTCCGTACTTC. Protein product: CASSPSGLGPYF.

The chain joins TRBV2 to TRBJ2-2; a weak D match, TRBD1 (5 bases). Trimming took off 7 bases at V and 0 bases at J, with 12 bases between the two ends. The CDR3 loop spans 15 amino acids. Germline V CDR1 and CDR2: SNHLY, FYNNEI. CDR3: CASMLGHPNTGELFF. As DNA, the CDR3 is TGTGCCAGCATGTTAGGACACCCGAACACCGGGGAGCTGTTTTTT.

This chain links TRBV7-2 with TRBJ2-7; D may be TRBD2 (7 bases). Germline V gene data show CDR1 as SGHTA and CDR2 as FQGNSA. V lost 0 bases and J lost 3, with 12 bases in between. This CDR3 contains 15 residues. Written as DNA, the CDR3 is TGTGCCAGCAGCTTAGCCGGGGGGCCCTACTACGAGCAGTACTTC. Its protein is CASSLAGGPYYEQYF.

This CDR3 is CASSFGGRTREQYF. CDR3 DNA sequence: TGTGCCAGCAGCTTTGGCGGTAGGACCCGCGAGCAGTACTTC. The chain links TRBV5-6 to TRBJ2-7; D gene unclear. CDR1 and CDR2 (germline): SGHDT, YYEEEE. The length of the CDR3 is 14 residues. Trimming shortened V by 2 bases and J by 6 bases, and 15 bases separated the two germline ends.

This clone was seen a single time. The chain couples TRBV19 to TRBJ2-7; D is possibly TRBD2 (7 bases). V lost 3 bases and J 3 bases, leaving 12 bases between the germline ends. This CDR3 comprises 14 residues. CDR1 LNHDA and CDR2 SQIVND come from the germline V gene (reference sequence). CDR3 in amino acids: CASSIRGAGYEQYF. The CDR3 nucleotides read TGTGCCAGTAGTATCCGGGGGGCTGGCTACGAGCAGTACTTC.

The chain has TRBV7-9 and TRBJ2-5; D uncertain. The J call could be wrong; TRBJ2-7 is a better fit for the DNA end. The CDR3 contains 13 residues. In germline, CDR1 is SEHNR, CDR2 FQNEAQ (reference sequence). The CDR3, as DNA: TGTGCCAGCAGCCCAGACAAGTCCTACGAGCAGTACTTC. This sequence encodes CASSPDKSYEQYF.

The V call is TRBV19, the J call TRBJ1-2; D gene uncertain. The germline CDR1 and CDR2 sequences are LNHDA and SQIVND (reference sequence). The CDR3 consists of 15 residues. V shed 0 bases and J shed 2 bases, with 10 bases lying between them. CDR3 sequence: CASSIDGELNYGYTF. The DNA for the CDR3 is TGTGCCAGTAGTATAGATGGGGAGTTGAACTATGGCTACACCTTC.

The chain employs TRBV28 and TRBJ2-1; the D gene could be TRBD1 or TRBD2 (5 bases each). This CDR3 region has 16 residues. The germline gives CDR1 MDHEN, CDR2 SYDVKM. V lost 5 bases, J lost 6 bases, and 20 bases lay in between. The CDR3, as DNA: TGTGCCAGCAGTCCCCTAGGGGAGCTTCTCCGCAATGAGCAGTTCTTC. It is translated as CASSPLGELLRNEQFF.

In its sample, this clone was seen a few times. The chain has TRBV2 and TRBJ1-4; D possibly corresponds to TRBD1 (6 bases). The CDR3 consists of 15 residues. The germline CDR1 and CDR2 sequences are SNHLY and FYNNEI. V lost 3 bases, J lost 4 bases, and 12 bases lay in between. The CDR3 loop is CASSDQGPINEKLFF. Written as DNA, the CDR3 is TGTGCCAGCAGTGACCAGGGGCCCATTAATGAAAAACTGTTTTTT.

This clone was observed a handful of times. The chain joins TRBV4-2 to TRBJ1-2, with 7 bases matching TRBD1. Looked up from germline, CDR1 is LGHNA and CDR2 is YNFKEQ. The CDR3 extends over 12 amino acids. With V trimmed by 6 bases and J by 10 bases, 8 bases remained unmatched. DNA of the CDR3: TGTGCCAGCAGACAGGGGTGGGATTTCTACACCTTC. Translating gives CASRQGWDFYTF.